This T cell receptor beta chain appears in the sequencing data of a study of a mutant IDH1 vaccine in newly diagnosed glioma. Time point denoted: week 5, during vaccination. Doses consisted of 300 ug of mutant IDH1 20-mer peptide each, paired with topical imiquimod. The assay was immunoSEQ multiplex PCR, and TCRdb's table has in-frame clones only and misses some. The sample records approximately 10,000 clones, about nine tenths being singletons. Worth noting for this clone: Antigen specificity is unknown.

V shed 5 bases, J shed 0 bases, and the junction held 4 bases outside the gene matches. The length of the CDR3 is 17 residues. Germline CDR1 and CDR2: MDHEN and SYDVKM. Sequencing used PBMCs, obtained from a glioma patient whose treatment included an IDH1 peptide vaccine. This chain links TRBV28 with TRBJ2-6, with 10 positions matching TRBD1. The clonotype originates from a woman in her thirties or forties with glioma. Some clones in this sample may be carry-over from other donors' samples. The CDR3 reads CASSPGTGDSGANVLTF. In nucleotides, the CDR3 is TGTGCCAGCAGTCCTGGGACAGGGGACTCTGGGGCCAACGTCCTGACTTTC. The variable domain in full, completed from reference TRBV28 and TRBJ2-6, reads DVKVTQSSRYLVKRTGEKVFLECVQDMDHENMFWYRQDPGLGLRLIYFSYDVKMKEKGDIPEGYSVSREKKERFSLILESASTNQTSMYLCASSPGTGDSGANVLTFGAGSRLTVL.